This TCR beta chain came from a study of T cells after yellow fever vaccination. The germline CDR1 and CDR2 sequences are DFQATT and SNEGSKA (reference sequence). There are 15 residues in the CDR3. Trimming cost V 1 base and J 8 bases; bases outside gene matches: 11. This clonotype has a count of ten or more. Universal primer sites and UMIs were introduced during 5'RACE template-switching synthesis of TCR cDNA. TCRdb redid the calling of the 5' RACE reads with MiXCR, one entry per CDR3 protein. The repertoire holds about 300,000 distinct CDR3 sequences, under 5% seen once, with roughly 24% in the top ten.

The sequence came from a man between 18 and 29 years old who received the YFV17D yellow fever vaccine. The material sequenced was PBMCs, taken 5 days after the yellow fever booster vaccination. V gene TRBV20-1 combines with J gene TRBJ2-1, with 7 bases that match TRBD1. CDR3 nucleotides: TGCAGTGCTAGAGCCCTGTTCGGTCAGGGGGATGAGCAGTTCTTC. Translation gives CSARALFGQGDEQFF.